This T cell receptor (beta chain) was captured in a study of blood T cells in healthy people across ages (dated by TCRdb to about 2015). In terms of the full investigation: In model experiments, template switching captured roughly one uniquely barcoded TCR beta cDNA molecule for every two T cells. To track age-related changes in TCR beta repertoire diversity, the study relied on deep sequencing normalized with unique cDNA molecular identifiers. For two donors (one aged 18 to 30 and one aged 80 or older), the study analyzed two additional independent replicas of 1 million unique cDNA reads from the same blood draw. The donors were divided into four age groups: young (average around 16 years), middle-aged (approximately 39), aged (approximately 62) and long-lived (82). Donors of different ages were randomly distributed across sequencing lanes to avoid experimental bias.

Trimming removed 6 bases from V and 8 bases from J; the gene matches leave 10 bases unexplained. CDR1 SQVTM and CDR2 ANQGSEA are derived from the germline V gene. The CDR3 starts with the cysteine, ends with the phenylalanine, and has 13 residues. Only CDR3 DNA is held: 39 bases, read in frame from base 1. About this clonotype itself: Its target antigen remains unknown. No qualities accompany the bases; no much larger clone lies one base away.

General study outcomes and caveats: Bulk unsorted PBMC profiling prevented conclusive comparison of naive and antigen-experienced compartments. Compared with the aged group, the long-lived group had more naive CD4+ T cells, fewer expanded clones and increased TCR diversity, suggesting age selection. Observed TCR beta diversity per million T cells fell roughly linearly with age, and a significant reduction was already apparent by age roughly 41. Because the CMV infection status of the donors was unknown, age-related changes in expanded clonotypes may potentially have been confounded. Total diversity estimates from one million sequenced T cells were considered lower bounds and underestimates. There was a strong correlation between observed TCR beta diversity and the percentage of naive T cells measured by flow cytometry.

The roughly 39 donors, aged about 6 to 100 years, were systemically healthy Caucasian individuals from Russia. Each donor gave roughly 9.5 milliliters of peripheral blood, collected into EDTA-treated Vacutainer tubes. Ficoll-Paque density-gradient centrifugation was used to isolate PBMCs, with at least 6.5 million per sample. Trizol reagent was used to extract total RNA from the PBMCs, yielding at least 5.5 micrograms per sample. For every donor, an aliquot of PBMCs went through flow cytometry to measure the percentages of naive CD45RAhigh/CD27high T cells. To prepare the library, 5' RACE was applied. The reads were generated on an Illumina HiSeq 2500. The second PCR ran for roughly 7 to 12 cycles and used a J-beta primer mix along with a sample-barcoded 5' primer. Each TCR beta cDNA molecule received a unique molecular identifier from a template-switch 5' adaptor carrying 12 random nucleotides. At least 2.5 million CDR3-containing paired-end reads were obtained from each sample. First-strand cDNA was synthesized from all RNA with the Mint cDNA synthesis kit, primed by a TRBC-specific oligonucleotide. Following uracil-DNA glycosylase treatment, a first 18-cycle PCR with universal primers M1SS and BC2_uni_R was performed on all cDNA. In the paper's pipeline: For normalization, 1 million high-quality reads were randomly selected from each sample, with every read carrying a distinct molecular identifier. Instead of being binned into consensus sequences, reads that shared molecular identifiers were thrown out. MiTCR, with a Q25 quality threshold and the strictest error-elimination algorithm, was used for CDR3 identification, clonotype clustering and error correction. A nonparametric unseen species model with Euler transformation was used to estimate lower-bound total TCR beta diversity. The public reads were quality trimmed at Q25 with fastp and then assembled into clones with MiXCR by TCRdb, keeping productive beta chains. Every distinct CDR3 protein forms one entry, paired with its most common genes and DNA. The V and J calls were not made by the authors but by TCRdb's processing. The sample profile shows around 850,000 distinct CDR3 sequences; around 34% of them were found once. The ten top clones hold approximately 12% of the sample.

Sample: blood. The chain links TRBV29-1 with TRBJ1-2; TRBD1 aligns with 9 central bases. This receptor was taken from a man between 18 and 29 years old in good health. The CDR3 is CSVVGTGNRGYTF. The DNA sequence is given as TGCAGCGTGGTTGGGACAGGGAATCGCGGCTACACCTTC.